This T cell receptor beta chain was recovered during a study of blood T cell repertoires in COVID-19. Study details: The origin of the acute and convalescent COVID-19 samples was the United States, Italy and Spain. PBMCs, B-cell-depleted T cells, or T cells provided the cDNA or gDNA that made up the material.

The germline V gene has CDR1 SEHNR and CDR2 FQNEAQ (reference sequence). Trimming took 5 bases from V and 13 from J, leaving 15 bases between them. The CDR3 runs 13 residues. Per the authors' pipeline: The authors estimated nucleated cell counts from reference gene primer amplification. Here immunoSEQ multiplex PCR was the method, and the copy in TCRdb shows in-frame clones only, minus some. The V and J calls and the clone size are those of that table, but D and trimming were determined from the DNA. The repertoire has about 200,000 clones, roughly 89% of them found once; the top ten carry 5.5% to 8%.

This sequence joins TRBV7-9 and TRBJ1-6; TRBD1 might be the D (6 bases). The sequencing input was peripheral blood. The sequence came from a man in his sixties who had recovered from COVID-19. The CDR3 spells CASSDRTVSPLHF. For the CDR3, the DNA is TGTGCCAGCAGCGACAGGACAGTCTCGCCCCTCCACTTT.